Listed here is a single T cell receptor beta chain. The data belong to a study of blood T cell repertoires in COVID-19. The germline V gene has CDR1 LNHDA and CDR2 SQIVND (reference sequence). The CDR3 has 15 residues. With V trimmed by 0 bases and J by 9 bases, 5 bases remained unmatched. How the authors handled the data: By means of reference gene primer amplification, nucleated cell counts were estimated. TCRdb's table, derived via immunoSEQ multiplex PCR, lists solely in-frame clones and lacks some. For V, J and clone size, that table is used; D and trimming come from the DNA. The sample lists roughly 38,000 clones; about 82% were seen once.

V usage is TRBV19 and J usage is TRBJ2-1, with 10 bases lining up with TRBD2. Sample: peripheral blood. This TCR derives from a man aged 65 to 79 with acute or convalescent COVID-19. The CDR3 DNA reads TGTGCCAGTAGTATAGATCTACTAGCGGGATTTGAGCAGTTCTTC. Its protein is CASSIDLLAGFEQFF. The full variable domain, in which reference TRBV19 and TRBJ2-1 provide the parts outside the CDR3, is DGGITQSPKYLFRKEGQNVTLSCEQNLNHDAMYWYRQDPGQGLRLIYYSQIVNDFQKGDIAEGYSVSREKKESFPLTVTSAQKNPTAFYLCASSIDLLAGFEQFFGPGTRLTVL.